These 5 T cell receptor beta chains were sequenced from one sample in a study of cytomegalovirus exposure and HLA in healthy donors. The study ran its PCR with 60 Vbeta and 13 Jbeta primers. This table comes from immunoSEQ multiplex PCR, and its TCRdb copy is limited to in-frame clones, with some not included. Altogether approximately 160,000 clones are present, around 80% being singletons, with the ten largest covering 4.9%. The specimen sequenced was PBMCs. The receptors stem from a male donor in good health and CMV-seronegative.

V is TRBV28 and J is TRBJ1-6, with 9 positions matching TRBD1. Per the germline V gene, CDR1 is MDHEN and CDR2 is SYDVKM. The CDR3 totals 14 residues. The V and J ends lost 3 bases and 10 bases, in that order; junction bases with no gene match: 4. For the CDR3, the DNA is TGTGCCAGCAGTTTCGGACAGGGGTGGTCACCCCTCCACTTT. Translating gives CASSFGQGWSPLHF.

This rearrangement joins TRBV6-6 to TRBJ2-5, with D perhaps matching TRBD2 (6 bases). The V end was cut by 6 bases, the J end by 3 bases, with 11 bases between. The CDR3 consists of 13 residues. CDR1 and CDR2 from the germline V gene are MNHNY and SVGAGI (reference sequence). CDR3 nucleotides: TGTGCCAGCAGCGGGACTGAAAAAGAGACCCAGTACTTC. Protein product: CASSGTEKETQYF.

The rearrangement joins TRBV6-5 to TRBJ1-5; 10 nucleotides line up with TRBD1. Germline values: CDR1 MNHEY, CDR2 SVGAGI. The CDR3 is 14 amino acids. J was trimmed by 5 bases and V by 5 bases; bases with no gene match: 3. DNA for the CDR3: TGTGCCAGCAGTAGACAGGGGGCGCATCAGCCCCAGCATTTT. As protein: CASSRQGAHQPQHF.

The J gene is TRBJ2-7, the V gene TRBV7-9, with D perhaps TRBD2 (6 bases). The germline gives CDR1 SEHNR, CDR2 FQNEAQ (reference sequence). V lost 1 base, J lost 5 bases, and 9 bases lay in between. CDR3 length: 13 residues. CDR3 nucleotide sequence: TGTGCCAGCAGCTTAGAGACTAGGCACGAGCAGTACTTC. It yields the protein CASSLETRHEQYF.

CDR3: CASSSLGYDTEAFF. The CDR3 DNA sequence: TGTGCCAGCAGTTCCCTCGGGTATGACACTGAAGCTTTCTTT. This chain joins TRBV27 and TRBJ1-1; no reliable D call. The germline V gene has CDR1 MNHEY and CDR2 SMNVEV (reference sequence). Trimming removed 4 bases at V and 3 bases at J, with 12 bases between. This CDR3 has 14 residues.